Listed below are T cell receptor beta chains from one sample, sequenced in a study of T cells after yellow fever vaccination. TCRdb re-called the 5' RACE reads with MiXCR, one entry per CDR3 protein. Of hundreds of thousands of distinct CDR3 sequences in the sample, roughly 12% are singletons; the top ten hold under 15%. Specimen: PBMCs, collected on the day of the yellow fever booster vaccination. The receptors originated from a man aged 25-45 years who received the YFV17D yellow fever vaccine. CDR3s include the opening cysteine and the closing phenylalanine or tryptophan. Each record gives: J gene, V gene, D gene, clone size, CDR3 protein, CDR3 DNA. A D gene is named only where the DNA matches it firmly. Clone sizes are given selectively: once, few, many, or a class where the clone is expanded.

J: TRBJ2-7; V: TRBV7-8; D: -; size: few; CDR3: CASSSESFYEQYF; DNA: TGTGCCAGCAGCTCTGAATCCTTCTACGAGCAGTACTTC
J: TRBJ2-1; V: TRBV11-3; D: TRBD2; size: few; CDR3: CASSLAGGNYNEQFF; DNA: TGTGCCAGCAGCTTAGCGGGAGGAAATTACAATGAGCAGTTCTTC
J: TRBJ2-6; V: TRBV7-6; D: -; size: -; CDR3: CASSPAVLNSGANVLTF; DNA: TGTGCCAGCAGCCCCGCAGTTCTCAACTCTGGGGCCAACGTCCTGACTTTC
J: TRBJ1-2; V: TRBV5-6; D: -; size: -; CDR3: CASSLDSEETGYTF; DNA: TGTGCCAGCAGCTTGGACTCCGAGGAGACTGGCTACACCTTC
J: TRBJ2-4; V: TRBV28; D: TRBD1; size: few; CDR3: CASSPGTVLNIQYF; DNA: TGTGCCAGCAGCCCCGGGACAGTGCTAAACATTCAGTACTTC
J: TRBJ2-7; V: TRBV10-3; D: -; size: few; CDR3: CAISGFERGEQYF; DNA: TGTGCCATCAGTGGCTTCGAGCGTGGCGAGCAGTACTTC
J: TRBJ2-1; V: TRBV7-9; D: -; size: -; CDR3: CASETSGHNEQFF; DNA: TGTGCCAGCGAGACGAGCGGCCACAATGAGCAGTTCTTC
J: TRBJ2-5; V: TRBV5-1; D: TRBD2; size: few; CDR3: CASTGMARGVQETQYF; DNA: TGCGCCAGCACTGGGATGGCTCGGGGGGTCCAAGAGACCCAGTACTTC
J: TRBJ2-2; V: TRBV29-1; D: -; size: -; CDR3: CSGSRDGTGELFF; DNA: TGCAGCGGGTCCCGGGATGGTACCGGGGAGCTGTTTTTT
J: TRBJ1-5; V: TRBV5-1; D: TRBD1; size: few; CDR3: CASSFEGANQPQHF; DNA: TGCGCCAGCAGCTTTGAGGGGGCGAATCAGCCCCAGCATTTT
J: TRBJ1-4; V: TRBV11-1; D: -; size: once; CDR3: CASSLVRPMRTTNEKLFF; DNA: TGTGCCAGCAGCTTAGTTAGACCGATGAGAACAACTAATGAAAAACTGTTTTTT
J: TRBJ2-3; V: TRBV6-1; D: -; size: -; CDR3: CASKRDTDTQYF; DNA: TGTGCCAGCAAGAGGGACACAGATACGCAGTATTTT
J: TRBJ1-3; V: TRBV4-2; D: -; size: -; CDR3: CASSQVDPAGNTIYF; DNA: TGTGCCAGCAGCCAAGTTGACCCTGCGGGAAACACCATATATTTT
J: TRBJ2-7; V: TRBV10-3; D: TRBD1; size: -; CDR3: CAIREGTGGEYEQYF; DNA: TGTGCCATCAGGGAAGGGACAGGGGGCGAGTACGAGCAGTACTTC
J: TRBJ1-4; V: TRBV5-1; D: TRBD1; size: few; CDR3: CASSGGTGVEKLFF; DNA: TGCGCCAGCAGCGGGGGGACAGGGGTCGAAAAACTGTTTTTT
J: TRBJ2-7; V: TRBV28; D: -; size: -; CDR3: CASRGVKPYEQYF; DNA: TGTGCCAGTAGGGGAGTCAAGCCCTACGAGCAGTACTTC
J: TRBJ2-7; V: TRBV19; D: -; size: -; CDR3: CASSIVLGREQYF; DNA: TGTGCCAGTAGTATCGTCCTGGGGAGGGAGCAGTACTTC
J: TRBJ2-5; V: TRBV19; D: -; size: -; CDR3: CASSIGGTQETQYF; DNA: TGTGCCAGTAGTATAGGCGGAACCCAAGAGACCCAGTACTTC
J: TRBJ2-2; V: TRBV6-5; D: TRBD2; size: -; CDR3: CASSYVAGEVRTGELFF; DNA: TGTGCCAGCAGTTACGTAGCGGGAGAAGTAAGGACCGGGGAGCTGTTTTTT
J: TRBJ1-2; V: TRBV25-1; D: -; size: -; CDR3: CASSDPTGGYTF; DNA: TGTGCCAGCAGTGACCCAACAGGGGGCTACACCTTC
J: TRBJ2-7; V: TRBV19; D: TRBD1; size: few; CDR3: CASSRDRGNYEQYF; DNA: TGTGCCAGTAGTAGAGACAGGGGCAACTACGAGCAGTACTTC
J: TRBJ1-3; V: TRBV5-1; D: -; size: many; CDR3: CASSLGDASGNTIYF; DNA: TGCGCCAGCAGCTTGGGAGATGCCTCTGGAAACACCATATATTTT
J: TRBJ1-3; V: TRBV29-1; D: -; size: few; CDR3: CSVEGSGGNTIYF; DNA: TGCAGCGTCGAAGGGAGCGGAGGAAACACCATATATTTT
J: TRBJ2-7; V: TRBV7-9; D: TRBD2; size: few; CDR3: CASSLVSTGGYEQYF; DNA: TGTGCCAGCAGCTTAGTGTCGACGGGAGGTTACGAGCAGTACTTC
J: TRBJ2-3; V: TRBV9; D: -; size: -; CDR3: CASSVGKWEWGDTQYF; DNA: TGTGCCAGCAGCGTAGGCAAGTGGGAGTGGGGTGATACGCAGTATTTT
J: TRBJ1-1; V: TRBV7-8; D: -; size: -; CDR3: CASSLDSRPTEAFF; DNA: TGTGCCAGCAGCTTAGACAGCCGGCCCACTGAAGCTTTCTTT
J: TRBJ1-6; V: TRBV15; D: -; size: -; CDR3: CATSRDRAYNSPLHF; DNA: TGTGCCACCAGCAGAGATAGGGCTTATAATTCACCCCTCCACTTT
J: TRBJ2-3; V: TRBV11-2; D: TRBD2; size: few; CDR3: CASSLTGLAGTATGTQYF; DNA: TGTGCCAGCAGCCTGACGGGACTAGCGGGAACGGCCACGGGTACGCAGTATTTT
J: TRBJ2-7; V: TRBV6-2/TRBV6-3; D: TRBD1; size: -; CDR3: CASRPGTGSYEQYF; DNA: TGTGCCAGCAGGCCGGGGACAGGGTCCTACGAGCAGTACTTC
J: TRBJ2-3; V: TRBV10-2; D: -; size: few; CDR3: CASSRDSSGTDTQYF; DNA: TGCGCCAGCAGTCGGGACTCCTCTGGCACAGATACGCAGTATTTT
J: TRBJ2-7; V: TRBV7-4; D: -; size: -; CDR3: CASSPGPRGCEQYF; DNA: TGTGCCAGCAGCCCCGGACCACGGGGGTGCGAGCAGTACTTC
J: TRBJ2-7; V: TRBV6-6; D: -; size: -; CDR3: CASGLNPYEQYF; DNA: TGTGCCAGCGGTCTCAATCCCTACGAGCAGTACTTC